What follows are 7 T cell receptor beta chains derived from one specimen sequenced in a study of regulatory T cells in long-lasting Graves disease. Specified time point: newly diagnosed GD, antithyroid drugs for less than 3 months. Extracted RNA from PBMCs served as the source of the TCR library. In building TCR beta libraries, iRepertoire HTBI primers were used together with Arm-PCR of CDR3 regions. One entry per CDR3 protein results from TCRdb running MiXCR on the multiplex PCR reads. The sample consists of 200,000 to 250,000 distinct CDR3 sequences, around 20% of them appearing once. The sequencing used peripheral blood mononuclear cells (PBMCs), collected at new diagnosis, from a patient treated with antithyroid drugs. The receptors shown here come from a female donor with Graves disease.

The DNA of the CDR3 is TGTGCCTGGAGTGTAATACGACTTAACACCGGGGAGCTGTTTTTT. This translates into CAWSVIRLNTGELFF. V gene TRBV30 combines with J gene TRBJ2-2; D is unresolved. Per germline, CDR1 GTSNPN and CDR2 SVGIG (reference sequence). Deletions cut 0 bases from V and 2 bases from J, with 10 bases between. This CDR3 region has 15 residues.

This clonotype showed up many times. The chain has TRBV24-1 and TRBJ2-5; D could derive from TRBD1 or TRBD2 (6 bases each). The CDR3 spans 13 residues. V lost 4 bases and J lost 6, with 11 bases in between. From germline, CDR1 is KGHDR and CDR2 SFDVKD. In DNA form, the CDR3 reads TGTGCCACCAGTGACGGAGGGGGACAGACCCAGTACTTC. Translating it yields CATSDGGGQTQYF.

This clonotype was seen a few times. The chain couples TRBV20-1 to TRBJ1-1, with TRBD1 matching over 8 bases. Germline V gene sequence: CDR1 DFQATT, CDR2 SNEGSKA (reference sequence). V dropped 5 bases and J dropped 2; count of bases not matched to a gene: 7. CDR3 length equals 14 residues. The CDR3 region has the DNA TGCAGTGCTGATCCCGGGACAGGTAACACTGAAGCTTTCTTT. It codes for CSADPGTGNTEAFF.

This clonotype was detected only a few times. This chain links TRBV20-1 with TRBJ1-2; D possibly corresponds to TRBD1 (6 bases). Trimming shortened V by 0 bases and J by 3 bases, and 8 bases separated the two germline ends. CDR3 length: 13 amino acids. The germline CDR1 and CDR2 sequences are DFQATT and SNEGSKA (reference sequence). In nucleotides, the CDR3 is TGCAGTGCTAGAGAGGGGGCCTACTATGGCTACACCTTC. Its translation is CSAREGAYYGYTF.

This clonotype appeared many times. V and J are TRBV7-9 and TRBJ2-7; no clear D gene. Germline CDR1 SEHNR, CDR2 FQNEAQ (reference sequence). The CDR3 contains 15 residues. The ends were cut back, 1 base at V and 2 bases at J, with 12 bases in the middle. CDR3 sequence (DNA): TGTGCCAGCAGCTTAGTGACTCACCGAACCTACGAGCAGTACTTC. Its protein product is CASSLVTHRTYEQYF.

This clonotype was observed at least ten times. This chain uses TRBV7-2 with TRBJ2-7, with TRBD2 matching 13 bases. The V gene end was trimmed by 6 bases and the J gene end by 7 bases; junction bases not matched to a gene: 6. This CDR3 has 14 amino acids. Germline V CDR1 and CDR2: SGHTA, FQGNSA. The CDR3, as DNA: TGTGCCAGCAGTCTCGGACTAGCGGGGGATGAGCAGTACTTC. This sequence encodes CASSLGLAGDEQYF.

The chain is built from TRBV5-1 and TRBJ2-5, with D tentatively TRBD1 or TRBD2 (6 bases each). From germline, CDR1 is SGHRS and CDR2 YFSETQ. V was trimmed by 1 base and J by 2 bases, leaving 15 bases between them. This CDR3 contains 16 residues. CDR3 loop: CASSLRGLREQETQYF. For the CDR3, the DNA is TGCGCCAGCAGCTTGAGGGGGTTGCGGGAACAAGAGACCCAGTACTTC.